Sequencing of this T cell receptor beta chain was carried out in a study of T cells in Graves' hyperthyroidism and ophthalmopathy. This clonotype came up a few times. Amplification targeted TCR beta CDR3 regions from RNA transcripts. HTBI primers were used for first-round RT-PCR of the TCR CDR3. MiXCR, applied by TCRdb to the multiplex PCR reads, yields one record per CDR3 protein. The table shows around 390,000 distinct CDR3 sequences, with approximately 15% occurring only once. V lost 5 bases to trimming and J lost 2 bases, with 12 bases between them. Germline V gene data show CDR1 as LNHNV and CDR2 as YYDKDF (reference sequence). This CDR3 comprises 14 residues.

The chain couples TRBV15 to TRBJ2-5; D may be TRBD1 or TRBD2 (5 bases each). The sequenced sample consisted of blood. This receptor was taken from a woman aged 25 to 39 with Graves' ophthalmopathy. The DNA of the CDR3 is TGTGCCACCAGCCGGGGCAGGGAACAAGAGACCCAGTACTTC. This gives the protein CATSRGREQETQYF. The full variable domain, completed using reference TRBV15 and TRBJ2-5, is DAMVIQNPRYQVTQFGKPVTLSCSQTLNHNVMYWYQQKSSQAPKLLFHYYDKDFNNEADTPDNFQSRRPNTSFCFLDIRSPGLGDTAMYLCATSRGREQETQYFGPGTRLLVL.